The rows below give T cell receptor beta chains drawn from one sample of a study of T-cell reconstitution after alpha-beta-depleted transplantation in children. TCRdb redid the calling of the PCR reads with MiXCR, one entry per CDR3 protein. This sample carries approximately 630,000 distinct CDR3 sequences, around 12% of them seen once, and the ten largest clones take 0.79%. Here the sequenced sample was PBMCs, taken before TCRalphabeta/CD19-depleted stem cell transplant. All receptors derive from a girl aged 2 to 10 with congenital amegakaryocytic thrombocytopenia, due to receive a stem cell transplant. The CDR3 runs from the conserved cysteine through the conserved F or W. D genes are given only for firm matches. Clone size is shown for a subset of rows, as once, few, many or a class of expanded clone.

V gene: TRBV28; D gene: .; J gene: TRBJ1-5; clone size: many; CDR3 DNA: TGTGCCAGCACTGAGGGTCAGAGGCCCCAGCATTTT; CDR3 protein: CASTEGQRPQHF
V gene: TRBV5-1; D gene: .; J gene: TRBJ2-3; clone size: few; CDR3 DNA: TGCGCCAGCAGTATACTTCCGGACACAGATACGCAGTATTTT; CDR3 protein: CASSILPDTDTQYF
V gene: TRBV3-1; D gene: TRBD2; J gene: TRBJ2-1; clone size: many; CDR3 DNA: TGTGCCAGCAGCCAAGATTTCGACCTCTTAGCGGGAACCTCCTACAATGAGCAGTTCTTC; CDR3 protein: CASSQDFDLLAGTSYNEQFF
V gene: TRBV7-8; D gene: .; J gene: TRBJ2-3; clone size: many; CDR3 DNA: TGTGCCAGCAGCTTTGGGGGACCTGGCGGCACAGATACGCAGTATTTT; CDR3 protein: CASSFGGPGGTDTQYF
V gene: TRBV14; D gene: .; J gene: TRBJ1-5; clone size: many; CDR3 DNA: TGTGCCAGCAGCCGGAGCTGGGGTCAGCCCCAGCATTTT; CDR3 protein: CASSRSWGQPQHF
V gene: TRBV20-1; D gene: .; J gene: TRBJ2-3; clone size: many; CDR3 DNA: TGCAGTGCTAGAGGCGTCTCAGTTACAGATACGCAGTATTTT; CDR3 protein: CSARGVSVTDTQYF
V gene: TRBV7-2; D gene: .; J gene: TRBJ2-3; clone size: .; CDR3 DNA: TGTGCCAGCAGCTTCGATTTTAGCCCCGCAGATACGCAGTATTTT; CDR3 protein: CASSFDFSPADTQYF
V gene: TRBV9; D gene: TRBD2; J gene: TRBJ2-5; clone size: few; CDR3 DNA: TGTGCCAGCAGCGTAGCGAAGGGTCCTAGCGGGGAGACCCAGTACTTC; CDR3 protein: CASSVAKGPSGETQYF
V gene: TRBV18; D gene: .; J gene: TRBJ2-6; clone size: .; CDR3 DNA: TGTGCCAGCTCATCGATGTGGAACTACCTTGGCTCTGGGGCCAACGTCCTGACTTTC; CDR3 protein: CASSSMWNYLGSGANVLTF
V gene: TRBV21-1; D gene: .; J gene: TRBJ2-2; clone size: many; CDR3 DNA: TGTGCCAGCAGCAAATTGCTGGAGAGGCGCACCGGGGAGCTGTTTTTT; CDR3 protein: CASSKLLERRTGELFF
V gene: TRBV20-1; D gene: TRBD2; J gene: TRBJ2-5; clone size: .; CDR3 DNA: TGCAGTCCCGCCGGACTAGCGCAAGAGACCCAGTACTTC; CDR3 protein: CSPAGLAQETQYF
V gene: TRBV11-1; D gene: TRBD2; J gene: TRBJ2-7; clone size: many; CDR3 DNA: TGTGCCAGCAGCCCCCCTACGAGACTAGCGGGGAACCCAGATAATTACGAGCAGTACTTC; CDR3 protein: CASSPPTRLAGNPDNYEQYF
V gene: TRBV28; D gene: TRBD2; J gene: TRBJ2-1; clone size: few; CDR3 DNA: TGTGCCAGCAGTTTATGGCCCCGACTAGCGGGAAACAATGAGCAGTTCTTC; CDR3 protein: CASSLWPRLAGNNEQFF
V gene: TRBV7-9; D gene: TRBD2; J gene: TRBJ2-7; clone size: few; CDR3 DNA: TGTGCCAGCAGCGACTACCCTAGCGGGAGTCCCCACGAGCAGTACTTC; CDR3 protein: CASSDYPSGSPHEQYF
V gene: TRBV29-1; D gene: TRBD1; J gene: TRBJ1-2; clone size: many; CDR3 DNA: TGCAGCGTAGAAGGACAGGCGAGAGGCTACACCTTC; CDR3 protein: CSVEGQARGYTF
V gene: TRBV3-1; D gene: TRBD2; J gene: TRBJ2-1; clone size: .; CDR3 DNA: TGTGCCAGCACCCCCAACCCAGCGGGAGAGTCCTACAATGAGCAGTTCTTC; CDR3 protein: CASTPNPAGESYNEQFF
V gene: TRBV5-6; D gene: .; J gene: TRBJ2-1; clone size: many; CDR3 DNA: TGTGCCAGCAGCCCAAGGGGACATGAGCAGTTCTTC; CDR3 protein: CASSPRGHEQFF
V gene: TRBV7-9; D gene: .; J gene: TRBJ1-4; clone size: few; CDR3 DNA: TGTGCCAGCAGCTTAGCTAGGACGGAAAAACTGTTTTTT; CDR3 protein: CASSLARTEKLFF
V gene: TRBV20-1; D gene: .; J gene: TRBJ2-7; clone size: .; CDR3 DNA: TGCAGTGCTTTGAGACGGGACGGAACCTACGAGCAGTACTTC; CDR3 protein: CSALRRDGTYEQYF
V gene: TRBV7-9; D gene: .; J gene: TRBJ2-1; clone size: many; CDR3 DNA: TGTGCCAGCAGCATAAGTGATGAGCAGTTCTTC; CDR3 protein: CASSISDEQFF
V gene: TRBV10-3; D gene: TRBD2; J gene: TRBJ2-1; clone size: many; CDR3 DNA: TGTGCCATCAGTGGTAATAGCGGGAGACGGAATGAGCAGTTCTTC; CDR3 protein: CAISGNSGRRNEQFF
V gene: TRBV11-2; D gene: .; J gene: TRBJ1-5; clone size: .; CDR3 DNA: TGTGCCAGCAGCTTACATTCCCCGCTCCCCCAGCATTTT; CDR3 protein: CASSLHSPLPQHF
V gene: TRBV20-1; D gene: TRBD1; J gene: TRBJ1-2; clone size: few; CDR3 DNA: TGCAGTGCCGCTGGGACAGGGAAGGACTATGGCTACACCTTC; CDR3 protein: CSAAGTGKDYGYTF
V gene: TRBV12-3/TRBV12-4; D gene: .; J gene: TRBJ2-3; clone size: many; CDR3 DNA: TGTGCCAGCAGTTCACGGGCCGGAAATACGCAGTATTTT; CDR3 protein: CASSSRAGNTQYF